These T cell receptor beta chains were read from a single sample in a study of shared clonotypes between healthy human individuals. Sequenced by immunoSEQ multiplex PCR; TCRdb stores in-frame clones only, minus some. This table has 190,000 or so clones, approximately 60% appearing once. Sequenced: memory CD4+ T cells sorted from blood. All receptors come from a man younger than 45 in good health. Each CDR3 is given with its conserved first and last residue. D genes are given only for firm matches. Only some rows state a clone size, as once, few, many or a class for expanded clones.

size,length,V,J,D,DNA,CDR3
-,16,TRBV7-9,TRBJ1-1,TRBD1,TGTGCCAGCAGCCCACGAGCCGACAGGGCTGTCACTGAAGCTTTCTTT,CASSPRADRAVTEAFF
few,15,TRBV13,TRBJ2-1,-,TGTGCCAGCAGCTTAGGAACTAGTTCCTACAATGAGCAGTTCTTC,CASSLGTSSYNEQFF
-,15,TRBV30,TRBJ2-7,-,TGTGCCTGGATTCCACGGGACGCCGGCTCCTACGAGCAGTACTTC,CAWIPRDAGSYEQYF
-,14,TRBV5-4,TRBJ2-2,-,TGTGCCAGCAGCTTGGAGAGATACACCGGGGAGCTGTTTTTT,CASSLERYTGELFF
many,14,TRBV27,TRBJ2-7,TRBD1,TGTGCCAGCAGTCCCGGACAGGGTTTGTACGAGCAGTACTTC,CASSPGQGLYEQYF
once,17,TRBV5-4,TRBJ2-3,-,TGTGCCAGCAGCTTGGATAGGAGGGCCAGGGCCACAGATACGCAGTATTTT,CASSLDRRARATDTQYF
once,13,TRBV2,TRBJ2-7,-,TGTGCCAGCAGTGAATCCCCGCAGGGGGAGCAGTACTTC,CASSESPQGEQYF
-,13,TRBV28,TRBJ1-5,-,TGTGCCAGCAGGAAAGGGATCAATCAGCCCCAGCATTTT,CASRKGINQPQHF
-,16,TRBV21-1,TRBJ1-5,-,TGTGCCAGCAGCAAATTGGTGGGGGATAGCAATCAGCCCCAGCATTTT,CASSKLVGDSNQPQHF
-,15,TRBV14,TRBJ2-7,TRBD1,TGTGCCAGCAGCTACGACAGGGGAAGCTCCTACGAGCAGTACTTC,CASSYDRGSSYEQYF
-,16,TRBV5-6,TRBJ2-1,TRBD1,TGTGCCAGCAGTAGACAGGGCAGGCTATCGGGGAATGAGCAGTTCTTC,CASSRQGRLSGNEQFF
-,13,TRBV7-8,TRBJ1-2,-,TGTGCCAGCAGCTTAATTGAAATCGGTGGCTACACCTTC,CASSLIEIGGYTF
-,16,TRBV6-4,TRBJ2-3,-,TGTGCCAGCAGTGACGTTGGGGGGACAACCACAGATACGCAGTATTTT,CASSDVGGTTTDTQYF
-,15,TRBV11-2,TRBJ1-2,TRBD1,TGTGCCAGCAGCTTGGGACAGGGGGTAACACGTGGCTACACCTTC,CASSLGQGVTRGYTF
-,15,TRBV5-4,TRBJ2-7,TRBD1,TGTGCCAGCAGCACACGGACAGGGCCTGCCTACGAGCAGTACTTC,CASSTRTGPAYEQYF
few,14,TRBV9,TRBJ2-1,-,TGTGCCAGCAGCGTGGAGGGGCTTTACAATGAGCAGTTCTTC,CASSVEGLYNEQFF
-,16,TRBV15,TRBJ2-1,TRBD2,TGTGCCACCAGCAGACCTGTAGCGGGAGCTTACAATGAGCAGTTCTTC,CATSRPVAGAYNEQFF
-,14,TRBV10-3,TRBJ2-7,-,TGTGCCACCAAAGATCAGAACAGTTACTACGAGCAGTACTTC,CATKDQNSYYEQYF
few,14,TRBV5-1,TRBJ2-1,TRBD1,TGCGCCAGCAGCATACAGGGGGCGAACAATGAGCAGTTCTTC,CASSIQGANNEQFF
-,13,TRBV29-1,TRBJ1-2,TRBD1,TGCAGCGTTGAAGTACAGGGGGGCTATGGCTACACCTTC,CSVEVQGGYGYTF
-,20,TRBV2,TRBJ2-7,TRBD2,TGTGCCAGTAACCTACCCTCGGGGACTAGCGGCCTGGACGGCTCCTACGAGCAGTACTTC,CASNLPSGTSGLDGSYEQYF
-,14,TRBV28,TRBJ1-5,-,TGTGCCAGCAGTTTGAGGTCGGCCCATGGGCCCCAGCATTTT,CASSLRSAHGPQHF
-,14,TRBV11-3,TRBJ2-7,-,TGTGCCAGCAGCCCCCGAGCGAATTCCTACGAGCAGTACTTC,CASSPRANSYEQYF
-,15,TRBV28,TRBJ2-5,-,TGTGCCAGCAGTTTATCGGAGGGGGGTCCGTTCCCCCAGTACTTC,CASSLSEGGPFPQYF
-,15,TRBV7-9,TRBJ2-5,-,TGTGCCAGCAGCTCATACGGACTGATCCAAGAGACCCAGTACTTC,CASSSYGLIQETQYF
many,11,TRBV2,TRBJ2-7,-,TGTGCCAGCAGCGCCCCCTACGAGCAGTACTTC,CASSAPYEQYF
-,13,TRBV4-3,TRBJ2-7,-,TGCGCCAGCAGCCAAGATCATGGGGGTGAGCAGTACTTC,CASSQDHGGEQYF
-,15,TRBV6-1,TRBJ2-3,TRBD2,TGTGCCAGCAGTGGTGGGGGAGGGAGGGCAGATACGCAGTATTTT,CASSGGGGRADTQYF
-,14,TRBV9,TRBJ2-3,-,TGTGCCAGCAGCGTAGCTAGAACTACCCCTACGCAGTATTTT,CASSVARTTPTQYF
-,11,TRBV28,TRBJ1-5,-,TGTGCCAGCGCCCACAATCAGCCCCAGCATTTT,CASAHNQPQHF
-,16,TRBV15,TRBJ1-5,TRBD1,TGTGCCACCAGCCCTCTGGGGACAGGGGGCAATCAGCCCCAGCATTTT,CATSPLGTGGNQPQHF
-,13,TRBV10-3,TRBJ2-7,TRBD2,TGTGCCACTTGGACTAGCGGGACTTACGAGCAGTACTTC,CATWTSGTYEQYF
-,15,TRBV5-1,TRBJ2-1,-,TGCGCCAGCAGCTTGGGCCAGGGTGGACACAATGAGCAGTTCTTC,CASSLGQGGHNEQFF
-,16,TRBV6-6,TRBJ1-4,TRBD1,TGTGCCAGCATCACCCCTCAAGGGGGCCAGGGGGAAAAACTGTTTTTT,CASITPQGGQGEKLFF
-,15,TRBV5-1,TRBJ2-5,TRBD1,TGCGCCAGCAGCTCCGGGACAGGGGGCGGGGAGACCCAGTACTTC,CASSSGTGGGETQYF
-,10,TRBV28,TRBJ1-2,-,TGTGCCAGCAGCCGCGGCGGCTACACCTTC,CASSRGGYTF
-,14,TRBV5-1,TRBJ2-3,-,TGCGCCAGCAGCTTTGGGACGAGCACAGATACGCAGTATTTT,CASSFGTSTDTQYF
-,18,TRBV10-3,TRBJ2-7,TRBD2,TGTGCCATCAGTGTCTCTTCCGGGACTAGCGGGAGTCGGGACGAGCAGTACTTC,CAISVSSGTSGSRDEQYF
-,16,TRBV18,TRBJ2-3,-,TGTGCCAGCTCACCGGGTCCAGGGTCAAGCACAGATACGCAGTATTTT,CASSPGPGSSTDTQYF
-,14,TRBV27,TRBJ2-7,TRBD2,TGTGCCAGCAGTTTAGCCGGGAGGGTCTACGAGCAGTACTTC,CASSLAGRVYEQYF
-,15,TRBV9,TRBJ2-2,TRBD2,TGTGCCAGCAGCACCAGCGGGAGGGCCTCCGGGGAGCTGTTTTTT,CASSTSGRASGELFF
few,14,TRBV6-1,TRBJ1-5,-,TGTGCCAGCAGTGAAGGGTCGAAGAGTCAGCCCCAGCATTTT,CASSEGSKSQPQHF
many,17,TRBV7-9,TRBJ2-3,-,TGTGCCAGCAGCTCCCCAAAGTTAAACAGGGGCACAGATACGCAGTATTTT,CASSSPKLNRGTDTQYF